Listed here are 3 T cell receptor beta chains from one sample, sequenced in a study of cytomegalovirus exposure and HLA in healthy donors. Both 60 Vbeta primers and 13 Jbeta primers went into the PCR. Clones were sequenced by immunoSEQ multiplex PCR, and TCRdb holds only the in-frame ones, with some missing. Here the sample spans 120,000 or so clones, approximately 87% being singletons. Sequencing was performed on PBMCs. The receptors come from a man aged 18 to 29 in good health and CMV-seropositive.

V is TRBV9 and J is TRBJ2-7; D is undetermined. Germline CDR1 is SGDLS and CDR2 is YYNGEE. The CDR3 is 13 amino acids. V lost 0 bases to trimming and J lost 0 bases, with 4 bases between them. In DNA, the CDR3 is TGTGCCAGCAGCGTAGGTAGCTCCTACGAGCAGTACTTC. Translated: CASSVGSSYEQYF.

The gene calls are TRBV11-2 and TRBJ1-1, with D hard to call. The V end lost 0 bases, the J end lost 5 bases, and 13 bases lay between the germline ends. The CDR3 contains 15 residues. The germline gives CDR1 SGHAT, CDR2 FQNNGV. The CDR3 DNA sequence: TGTGCCAGCAGCTTAGATCTAGTTCTTGGGACTGAAGCTTTCTTT. Protein product: CASSLDLVLGTEAFF. The full variable domain, its missing parts supplied by reference TRBV11-2 and TRBJ1-1, is EAGVAQSPRYKIIEKRQSVAFWCNPISGHATLYWYQQILGQGPKLLIQFQNNGVVDDSQLPKDRFSAERLKGVDSTLKIQPAKLEDSAVYLCASSLDLVLGTEAFFGQGTRLTVV.

This clone has only one observation. The rearrangement uses TRBV5-1 and TRBJ1-2; D unclear. The CDR3 length is 13 residues. V shed 0 bases and J shed 4 bases, with 7 bases lying between them. Germline assignment: CDR1 SGHRS and CDR2 YFSETQ. The CDR3 here is CASSLGPLYGYTF. The CDR3 DNA sequence: TGCGCCAGCAGCTTGGGGCCCCTCTATGGCTACACCTTC.